This TCR beta chain was documented in a study of T cells in Graves' hyperthyroidism and ophthalmopathy. Study overall: Before treatment of any kind, peripheral blood was taken at initial diagnosis.

V lost 6 bases, J lost 4 bases, and 12 bases stayed unmatched. The CDR3 length is 16 residues. Germline V gene sequence: CDR1 SGHKS, CDR2 YYEKEE (reference sequence). This clonotype was seen many times. Inclusion characteristics of ophthalmopathy patients comprised a Clinical Activity Score of at least 3, a NOSPECS grade of at least 4, and duration under 3 months. Amplification of TCR beta CDR3 regions used RNA as the template. The TCR CDR3 was amplified in a first-round RT-PCR using the HTBI primer set. MiXCR, run by TCRdb on the multiplex PCR reads, gives a single entry per CDR3 protein. The table lists around 60,000 distinct CDR3 sequences, 49% of them singletons, with around 12% in the top ten.

The source is a woman aged 25 to 39 with Graves' ophthalmopathy. The gene calls are TRBV5-5 and TRBJ2-2; 7 positions match TRBD1. The material sequenced was blood. In nucleotides, the CDR3 is TGTGCCAGCAAAATCCCGACAGGGCCGGGCACCGGGGAGCTGTTTTTT. Protein product: CASKIPTGPGTGELFF.